The 29 T cell receptor beta chains presented below share a single source sample, sequenced in a study of graft-versus-host responses after intestinal transplantation. Sequenced by immunoSEQ multiplex PCR; TCRdb stores in-frame clones only, minus some. This sample has approximately 60,000 clones, with about nine tenths found just once. The graft tissue was processed, and this released both intraepithelial and lamina propria lymphocytes. Sequencing was performed on ileum tissue, taken 350 to 400 days after transplant. The receptors derive from a human patient who received an intestinal transplant, so some T cells may come from the graft donor.

This clone was seen only a few times. This chain joins TRBV5-1 and TRBJ1-2; 7 nucleotides match TRBD1. The CDR3 is 13 amino acids. Germline V CDR1 and CDR2: SGHRS, YFSETQ. V shed 4 bases and J 4 bases; nucleotides not matched to a gene: 4. The CDR3 DNA follows: TGCGCCAGCAGCGACAGGGTGGGCTATGGCTACACCTTC. It encodes CASSDRVGYGYTF.

This clone was counted only a few times. The chain is built from TRBV9 and TRBJ1-3; D gene unclear. The length of the CDR3 is 14 residues. The germline V gene has CDR1 SGDLS and CDR2 YYNGEE. V lost 0 bases and J 0 bases, leaving 4 bases between the germline ends. The CDR3 here is CASSVGVSGNTIYF. CDR3 coding DNA: TGTGCCAGCAGCGTAGGAGTCTCTGGAAACACCATATATTTT. The full variable domain, rest sourced from reference TRBV9 and TRBJ1-3, is DSGVTQTPKHLITATGQRVTLRCSPRSGDLSVYWYQQSLDQGLQFLIQYYNGEERAKGNILERFSAQQFPDLHSELNLSSLELGDSALYFCASSVGVSGNTIYFGEGSWLTVV.

The V and J genes are TRBV2 and TRBJ2-5; 9 bases are a match to TRBD2. Germline CDR1 SNHLY, CDR2 FYNNEI. This CDR3 is 18 amino acids long. The J segment lost 3 bases and the V segment lost 7 bases, leaving 18 bases of the junction unmatched. The CDR3 here is CASNLRGGHVDREETQYF. The DNA for the CDR3 is TGTGCCAGCAATCTGCGGGGGGGCCACGTCGACCGGGAAGAGACCCAGTACTTC.

This clone was seen only a few times. The chain joins TRBV5-1 to TRBJ2-7; 14 bases line up with TRBD2. There are 15 residues in the CDR3. CDR1 SGHRS and CDR2 YFSETQ come from the germline V gene. V trimming: 4 bases; J trimming: 6 bases; junction bases outside the gene matches: 6. CDR3 in amino acids: CASSQGGTSGSEQYF. The CDR3 coding sequence is TGCGCCAGCAGCCAGGGGGGGACTAGCGGGAGCGAGCAGTACTTC.

The rearrangement links TRBV30 to TRBJ1-5; D unclear. Germline CDR1 GTSNPN, CDR2 SVGIG (reference sequence). The CDR3 contains 18 residues. V was clipped by 2 bases and J by 0 bases, with 20 bases between them. The CDR3: CAWSPIGIRDYSNQPQHF. The CDR3 DNA sequence: TGTGCCTGGAGTCCCATCGGGATCCGGGATTATAGCAATCAGCCCCAGCATTTT.

The J gene is TRBJ2-5, the V gene TRBV2; D is ambiguous. The CDR3 is 13 amino acids. CDR1 and CDR2 (germline): SNHLY, FYNNEI. The V gene lost 5 bases and the J gene lost 1 base, with 8 bases spanning the gap. The CDR3 reads CASSLDFQETQYF. The CDR3 bases are TGTGCCAGCAGTTTAGACTTCCAAGAGACCCAGTACTTC.

The V and J genes are TRBV6-1 and TRBJ1-3; the D is unclear. The CDR3 covers 11 residues. Germline V gene sequence: CDR1 MNHNS, CDR2 SASEGT. Trimming removed 8 bases from V and 4 bases from J, with 6 bases in between. As DNA, the CDR3 is TGTGCCAGCCGGATCGGAAACACCATATATTTT. Its translation is CASRIGNTIYF.

V is TRBV11-1 and J is TRBJ2-2; 11 nucleotides match TRBD1. Germline CDR1 SGHAT, CDR2 FQDESV (reference sequence). The V gene end was trimmed by 5 bases and the J gene end by 4 bases; junction bases not matched to a gene: 6. The CDR3 runs 16 residues. CDR3 in amino acids: CASSTRTGGFTGELFF. The DNA for the CDR3 is TGTGCCAGCAGCACAAGGACAGGGGGCTTCACCGGGGAGCTGTTTTTT.

The chain combines TRBV13 with TRBJ2-7, with D maybe TRBD1 (6 bases). The CDR3 length is 16 residues. Looked up from germline, CDR1 is PRHDT and CDR2 is FYEKMQ (reference sequence). V lost 5 bases and J lost 2, with 19 bases in between. The CDR3 loop reads CASSPRAETGTYEQYF. The CDR3 nucleotides read TGTGCCAGCAGCCCCAGGGCGGAGACAGGCACCTACGAGCAGTACTTC.

J is TRBJ2-7 and V is TRBV4-1; unclear D gene. The V end was cut by 0 bases, the J end by 8 bases, with 14 bases between. The germline V gene has CDR1 MGHRA and CDR2 YSYEKL. This CDR3 spans 14 amino acids. CDR3 DNA: TGCGCCAGCAGCCAAGACATGACGGGTCTTCAGCAGTACTTC. This sequence encodes CASSQDMTGLQQYF.

This chain connects TRBV6-5 to TRBJ1-4, with 7 positions matching TRBD1. The CDR3 length is 16 residues. Looked up from germline, CDR1 is MNHEY and CDR2 is SVGAGI. Trimming removed 2 bases from V and 4 bases from J; junction bases left unmatched: 7. The DNA for the CDR3 is TGTGCCAGCAGTTACGGACAGGAGGGGGGTAATGAAAAACTGTTTTTT. Its translation is CASSYGQEGGNEKLFF.

The rearrangement joins TRBV16 to TRBJ1-1; D unresolved. The germline V gene encodes CDR1 KGHSY and CDR2 FQNENV. V lost 2 bases and J 1 base, leaving 5 bases between the germline ends. This CDR3 is built from 13 residues. The CDR3 loop is CASSQTPNTEAFF. CDR3 coding DNA: TGTGCCAGCAGCCAAACACCGAACACTGAAGCTTTCTTT.

This rearrangement joins TRBV9 to TRBJ1-3, with D maybe TRBD1 (6 bases). Germline loops: CDR1 SGDLS, CDR2 YYNGEE. Between the trimmed V and J ends, which lost 0 bases and 4 bases, there was a span of 14 bases. The CDR3 contains 16 residues. DNA of the CDR3: TGTGCCAGCAGCGTAGACTTTGGGGGGCTGGGAAACACCATATATTTT. It yields the protein CASSVDFGGLGNTIYF.

The V and J genes are TRBV14 and TRBJ1-6, with 7 positions matching TRBD1. The CDR3 runs to 15 residues. V trimming: 2 bases; J trimming: 10 bases; junction bases outside the gene matches: 8. CDR1 and CDR2 (germline): SGHDN, FVKESK. CDR3 coding DNA: TGTGCCAGCAGCCAACGACAGGGAGGTGGATCACCCCTCCACTTT. This gives the protein CASSQRQGGGSPLHF.

This chain uses TRBV4-1 with TRBJ1-1, with a possible D match to TRBD1 (5 bases). The V end was cut by 1 base, the J end by 4 bases, with 19 bases between. Germline V gives CDR1 MGHRA, CDR2 YSYEKL. The CDR3 contains 17 residues. CDR3: CASSQVDMTAGGTEAFF. The CDR3 DNA reads TGCGCCAGCAGCCAAGTTGATATGACAGCGGGCGGCACTGAAGCTTTCTTT.

V is TRBV4-1 and J is TRBJ2-5, with no clear D. CDR3 length: 17 residues. The germline V gene has CDR1 MGHRA and CDR2 YSYEKL. Trimming took off 2 bases at V and 4 bases at J, with 20 bases between the two ends. The CDR3 spells CASSQKPTASWGETQYF. The CDR3 nucleotides are TGCGCCAGCAGCCAAAAACCGACGGCCTCGTGGGGAGAGACCCAGTACTTC.

This clone was observed once. This sequence joins TRBV10-3 and TRBJ2-5, with 7 positions matching TRBD1. The CDR3 has 13 residues. Per the germline V gene, CDR1 is ENHRY and CDR2 is SYGVKD. The J segment lost 5 bases and the V segment lost 6 bases, leaving 6 bases of the junction unmatched. CDR3 loop: CAISEDRVETQYF. The CDR3 bases are TGTGCCATCAGCGAAGACAGGGTCGAGACCCAGTACTTC.

The V and J genes are TRBV11-1 and TRBJ2-5; D might be TRBD2 (6 bases). Germline V gene data show CDR1 as SGHAT and CDR2 as FQDESV (reference sequence). The CDR3 length is 16 residues. Between the trimmed V and J ends, which lost 4 bases and 7 bases, there was a span of 22 bases. Here the CDR3 reads CASSSLSAGPAATQYF. CDR3 bases: TGTGCCAGCAGCTCATTGTCAGCGGGCCCGGCAGCGACCCAGTACTTC.

The chain links TRBV19 to TRBJ2-1; tentative D call: TRBD1 (7 bases). This CDR3 spans 18 amino acids. The germline V and J ends were trimmed by 4 bases and 4 bases, with 23 bases remaining between them. Per the germline V gene, CDR1 is LNHDA and CDR2 is SQIVND (reference sequence). CDR3 in amino acids: CASSTLQQGRKPYNEQFF. The DNA of the CDR3 is TGTGCCAGTAGTACCTTACAACAGGGGAGGAAACCTTACAATGAGCAGTTCTTC.

The chain recombines TRBV2 with TRBJ1-5; 8 positions agree with TRBD1. There are 14 residues in the CDR3. The V gene's germline CDR1 is SNHLY and CDR2 FYNNEI. Trimming took 3 bases from V and 5 from J; bases not matched to a gene: 3. The CDR3 DNA reads TGTGCCAGCAGTGACAGGGGGCGCGATCAGCCCCAGCATTTT. Translation: CASSDRGRDQPQHF. Filled out from reference TRBV2 and TRBJ1-5, the complete variable domain reads EPEVTQTPSHQVTQMGQEVILRCVPISNHLYFYWYRQILGQKVEFLVSFYNNEISEKSEIFDDQFSVERPDGSNFTLKIRSTKLEDSAMYFCASSDRGRDQPQHFGDGTRLSIL.

The chain is built from TRBV11-2 and TRBJ2-7, with D perhaps TRBD2 (5 bases). Trimming shortened V by 1 base and J by 3 bases, and 13 bases separated the two germline ends. Germline-derived CDR1 and CDR2 are SGHAT and FQNNGV. CDR3 length: 15 amino acids. In DNA, the CDR3 is TGTGCCAGCAGCTTAGTTGGGAGCAATCTCTACGAGCAGTACTTC. Amino acids: CASSLVGSNLYEQYF. The entire variable domain, with the rest obtained from reference TRBV11-2 and TRBJ2-7, is as follows: EAGVAQSPRYKIIEKRQSVAFWCNPISGHATLYWYQQILGQGPKLLIQFQNNGVVDDSQLPKDRFSAERLKGVDSTLKIQPAKLEDSAVYLCASSLVGSNLYEQYFGPGTRLTVT.

This chain links TRBV5-1 with TRBJ2-3; perhaps TRBD1 as D (6 bases). V was shortened by 6 bases and J by 5 bases, with 19 bases between the two germline ends. CDR3 length equals 15 residues. The germline V gene encodes CDR1 SGHRS and CDR2 YFSETQ. The CDR3 nucleotides are TGCGCCAGCACACGCCGGGACATGCGCGGAGATACGCAGTATTTT. Encoded protein: CASTRRDMRGDTQYF. Full variable domain (remainder filled in from reference TRBV5-1 and TRBJ2-3): KAGVTQTPRYLIKTRGQQVTLSCSPISGHRSVSWYQQTPGQGLQFLFEYFSETQRNKGNFPGRFSGRQFSNSRSEMNVSTLELGDSALYLCASTRRDMRGDTQYFGPGTRLTVL.

The J gene is TRBJ2-5, the V gene TRBV11-1; tentatively, D is TRBD2 (7 bases). Trimming stripped 4 bases from V and 4 bases from J, with 19 bases between. This CDR3 comprises 16 residues. In germline, CDR1 is SGHAT, CDR2 FQDESV (reference sequence). This chain's CDR3 is CASSSSRGGLAETQYF. CDR3 sequence (DNA): TGTGCCAGCAGCTCTTCGAGGGGGGGGTTAGCAGAGACCCAGTACTTC.

The V gene is TRBV9, the J gene TRBJ2-3; the match to TRBD2 covers 7 bases. Germline trimming cut 4 bases from V and 2 bases from J; bases unmatched to any gene: 7. The germline CDR1 and CDR2 sequences are SGDLS and YYNGEE. The CDR3 has 15 amino acids. The DNA of the CDR3 is TGTGCCAGCAGCCCTAGCGGACGTAACACAGATACGCAGTATTTT. This sequence encodes CASSPSGRNTDTQYF.

The J gene is TRBJ2-5, the V gene TRBV5-1, with 10 positions matching TRBD1. After removal of 1 base from V and 3 bases from J, the junction contained 6 bases not matched to a gene. Germline loops: CDR1 SGHRS, CDR2 YFSETQ. The CDR3 runs 16 residues. The DNA for the CDR3 is TGCGCCAGCAGCTTGTCCGGGACAGGGGCGAAAGAGACCCAGTACTTC. It yields the protein CASSLSGTGAKETQYF.

V is TRBV28 and J is TRBJ1-1, with 11 bases aligning to TRBD1. Per germline, CDR1 MDHEN and CDR2 SYDVKM. The CDR3 covers 18 residues. J was trimmed by 8 bases and V by 3 bases; bases with no gene match: 17. The CDR3 loop is CASSFPLGGQGEFGEAFF. Written as DNA, the CDR3 is TGTGCCAGCAGTTTCCCCCTTGGGGGACAGGGGGAATTTGGAGAAGCTTTCTTT.

The V call is TRBV2, the J call TRBJ2-3, with no clear D. Germline CDR1 is SNHLY and CDR2 is FYNNEI. CDR3 length equals 14 residues. Trimming pared 3 bases from V and 2 bases from J, leaving 9 bases between. For the CDR3, the DNA is TGTGCCAGCAGTGACACTTTTGTCACAGATACGCAGTATTTT. It codes for CASSDTFVTDTQYF. The entire variable domain, with the rest obtained from reference TRBV2 and TRBJ2-3, is as follows: EPEVTQTPSHQVTQMGQEVILRCVPISNHLYFYWYRQILGQKVEFLVSFYNNEISEKSEIFDDQFSVERPDGSNFTLKIRSTKLEDSAMYFCASSDTFVTDTQYFGPGTRLTVL.

V gene TRBV9 combines with J gene TRBJ2-3; the match to TRBD1 covers 8 bases. The CDR3 is 15 residues long. Trimming took 3 bases from V and 2 from J; bases not matched to a gene: 5. The germline gives CDR1 SGDLS, CDR2 YYNGEE. The CDR3 here is CASSGPGQATDTQYF. In DNA form, the CDR3 reads TGTGCCAGCAGCGGTCCGGGACAGGCCACAGATACGCAGTATTTT.

The chain couples TRBV30 to TRBJ1-4, with D perhaps TRBD1 (6 bases). Trimming took off 5 bases at V and 3 bases at J, with 13 bases between the two ends. CDR1 and CDR2 (germline): GTSNPN, SVGIG (reference sequence). There are 14 residues in the CDR3. CDR3 region: CAWFRGGPNEKLFF. In nucleotides, the CDR3 is TGTGCCTGGTTTAGGGGGGGCCCTAATGAAAAACTGTTTTTT.